Listed below are T cell receptor beta chains from one sample, sequenced in a study of cytomegalovirus exposure and HLA in healthy donors. TCRdb's copy holds only in-frame clones and misses some; the assay was immunoSEQ multiplex PCR. This sample has about 140,000 clones, with around four fifths found just once. Material for sequencing was PBMCs. The receptors come from a woman in her sixties or seventies in good health and CMV-seropositive. CDR3s include the opening cysteine and the closing phenylalanine or tryptophan. A D gene is named only where the DNA matches it firmly. Size values are once, few and many counts, or a class for expanded clones, and some rows have none.

D,size,length,J,V,DNA,CDR3
-,-,13,TRBJ2-7,TRBV4-1,TGCGCCAGCAGCCCTCCGGGGTCCTACGAGCAGTACTTC,CASSPPGSYEQYF
TRBD1,-,16,TRBJ1-4,TRBV6-6,TGTGCCAGCAGTTCTCCGCAGGGGGCAACTAATGAAAAACTGTTTTTT,CASSSPQGATNEKLFF
TRBD2,-,15,TRBJ2-1,TRBV4-3,TGCGCCAGCAGCCCGACTAGCGGAGCATACAATGAGCAGTTCTTC,CASSPTSGAYNEQFF
-,-,11,TRBJ2-7,TRBV27,TGTGCCAGCAGGGGCAGGCTCGAGCAGTACTTC,CASRGRLEQYF
-,-,12,TRBJ1-1,TRBV11-2,TGTGCCAGCAGCTCAGTACAGGTCGAAGCTTTCTTT,CASSSVQVEAFF
-,-,14,TRBJ2-1,TRBV5-1,TGCGCCAGCAGCCCGCCGGGTACATACAATGAGCAGTTCTTC,CASSPPGTYNEQFF
-,few,13,TRBJ2-2,TRBV10-3,TGTGCCTCCAGGACATTGAACACCGGGGAGCTGTTTTTT,CASRTLNTGELFF
-,-,11,TRBJ2-4,TRBV7-2,TGTGCCAGCAGCTCCGAGTACATTCAGTACTTC,CASSSEYIQYF
-,-,13,TRBJ1-2,TRBV5-1,TGCGCCAGCAGCTTGGGACAGAGATATGGCTACACCTTC,CASSLGQRYGYTF
-,-,11,TRBJ2-5,TRBV25-1,TGTGCCAGCAGTATCTTAGAGACCCAGTACTTC,CASSILETQYF
-,-,12,TRBJ1-5,TRBV7-9,TGTGCCAGCAGCTGGGAGGGTCAGCCCCAGCATTTT,CASSWEGQPQHF
TRBD2,-,16,TRBJ2-1,TRBV19,TGTGCCAGTACCCCGGGACTAGCGGGAAGCTACAATGAGCAGTTCTTC,CASTPGLAGSYNEQFF
-,-,13,TRBJ1-5,TRBV30,TGTGCCTGGAGTAGGAGGGACGATCAGCCCCAGCATTTT,CAWSRRDDQPQHF
-,-,12,TRBJ2-7,TRBV27,TGTGCCAGCAGTCTAACTAGAAGTGAGCAGTACTTC,CASSLTRSEQYF
TRBD2,-,17,TRBJ2-3,TRBV9,TGTGCCAGCAGCGAAGGACTAGCGGGAACAACCACAGATACGCAGTATTTT,CASSEGLAGTTTDTQYF
TRBD1,-,16,TRBJ2-5,TRBV13,TGTGCCAGCAGCTTAGGCGCAGGGGGCTTTGGGGAGACCCAGTACTTC,CASSLGAGGFGETQYF
-,-,14,TRBJ2-7,TRBV4-3,TGCGCCAGCAGCCAAGACGGGAGCCGCTACGAGCAGTACTTC,CASSQDGSRYEQYF
-,once,18,TRBJ2-6,TRBV14,TGTGCCAGCAGCCAAGACAGGGTTGGGCTCTCTGGGGCCAACGTCCTGACTTTC,CASSQDRVGLSGANVLTF
-,-,15,TRBJ2-2,TRBV19,TGTGCCAGTAGGAACCGGGAGTTTGACACCGGGGAGCTGTTTTTT,CASRNREFDTGELFF
TRBD2,once,17,TRBJ2-2,TRBV11-3,TGTGCCAGCAGCCCGAGAGATTTGGCTAGCGGGAGTCGGGAGCTGTTTTTT,CASSPRDLASGSRELFF